The 32 T cell receptor beta chains below all came from one sample that was sequenced in a study of human T cells and chemical hapten exposure. Time point indicated: pre-sensitization, week 0. Regarding treatment: therapeutic diphenylcyclopropenone sensitization with weekly scalp DPC. From the RACE reads, TCRdb called clonotypes with MiXCR, one entry per CDR3 protein. The repertoire holds about 74,000 distinct CDR3 sequences, with 14% as singletons. The sample in question was whole blood, obtained in connection with sensitization to the hapten diphenylcyclopropenone (DPC). Every receptor here comes from a woman in her forties or fifties with alopecia areata. Some clones in this sample may be carry-over from other donors' samples.

This clonotype was recorded a few times. The chain carries TRBV7-6 and TRBJ2-7, with 10 bases aligning to TRBD1. V gave up 5 bases and J gave up 3 bases; unmatched junction bases: 4. This CDR3 contains 14 residues. Looked up from germline, CDR1 is SGHVS and CDR2 is FNYEAQ. CDR3 amino acids: CASSPGTGDYEQYF. CDR3 DNA: TGTGCCAGCAGCCCGGGGACAGGGGACTACGAGCAGTACTTC. The complete variable domain, with remaining parts taken from reference TRBV7-6 and TRBJ2-7, reads GAGVSQSPRYKVTKRGQDVALRCDPISGHVSLYWYRQALGQGPEFLTYFNYEAQQDKSGLPNDRFSAERPEGSISTLTIQRTEQRDSAMYRCASSPGTGDYEQYFGPGTRLTVT.

This clonotype appeared a few times. The chain has TRBV7-6 and TRBJ2-3; D tentatively reads TRBD1 or TRBD2 (5 bases each). The CDR3 length is 15 residues. Trimming removed 5 bases from V and 0 bases from J, with 12 bases in between. Germline V gives CDR1 SGHVS, CDR2 FNYEAQ. CDR3 DNA sequence: TGTGCCAGCAGCCCGGGACCGACTAGCACAGATACGCAGTATTTT. As protein: CASSPGPTSTDTQYF.

Remarks on this clonotype: Germline is not matched at one junction end, which may reflect a read error. The chain has TRBV20-1 and TRBJ2-3; TRBD2 matches 14 bases. CDR1 and CDR2 from the germline V gene are DFQATT and SNEGSKA (reference sequence). CDR3 length equals 14 residues. The CDR3 loop reads CSARGLAGGVTQYF. DNA of the CDR3: TGCAGTGCCAGAGGACTAGCGGGGGGCGTTACGCAGTATTTT.

The chain links TRBV4-3 to TRBJ1-5; no firm D call. V lost 1 base and J lost 4, with 11 bases in between. Per the germline V gene, CDR1 is LGHNA and CDR2 is YSLEER. The CDR3 covers 15 residues. CDR3: CASSQGPGGNQPQHF. CDR3 DNA: TGCGCCAGCAGCCAAGGCCCGGGAGGAAATCAGCCCCAGCATTTT.

The chain couples TRBV14 to TRBJ2-1; TRBD2 agrees at 8 bases. Germline V gene lookup returns CDR1 SGHDN and CDR2 FVKESK. J lost 9 bases, V lost 1 base, and 8 bases had no gene match. The CDR3 runs 15 residues. As DNA, the CDR3 is TGTGCCAGCAGCCAAGGGCCCGGGAGGGCCCCTGAGCAGTTCTTC. It yields the protein CASSQGPGRAPEQFF.

The V call is TRBV6-2 or TRBV6-3, the J call TRBJ2-5; maybe TRBD1 (5 bases). Trimming stripped 5 bases from V and 2 bases from J, with 12 bases between. From germline, CDR1 is MNHEY and CDR2 SVGEGT. The CDR3 has 14 residues. As DNA, the CDR3 is TGTGCCAGCAGTCCGTCAGGGTTACAAGAGACCCAGTACTTC. Amino acid sequence: CASSPSGLQETQYF.

This clonotype turned up a few times. The chain employs TRBV6-2 or TRBV6-3 and TRBJ2-2; the match to TRBD2 covers 7 bases. The CDR3 length is 15 residues. Germline-derived CDR1 and CDR2 are MNHEY and SVGEGT. The J segment lost 3 bases and the V segment lost 8 bases, leaving 9 bases of the junction unmatched. CDR3 protein: CASHFAGVDTGELFF. CDR3 coding DNA: TGTGCCAGCCACTTCGCGGGAGTGGACACCGGGGAGCTGTTTTTT.

This clonotype was counted a few times. This sequence joins TRBV18 and TRBJ2-7; 8 bases map to TRBD1. Germline-derived CDR1 and CDR2 are KGHSH and LQKENI. This CDR3 region has 15 residues. V lost 3 bases, J lost 2 bases, and 6 bases stayed unmatched. CDR3 sequence (DNA): TGTGCCAGCTCACCCAATCCGGGACAGGCCTACGAGCAGTACTTC. Its protein is CASSPNPGQAYEQYF.

This clonotype was picked up a small number of times. V gene TRBV5-4 combines with J gene TRBJ1-4; 8 nucleotides line up with TRBD1. This CDR3 spans 18 amino acids. V lost 4 bases to trimming and J lost 2 bases; unmatched junction nucleotides: 13. In germline, CDR1 is SGHNT, CDR2 YYREEE (reference sequence). The CDR3, as DNA: TGTGCCAGCAGCCCGGGAGAAAGGGGACAGGCTACTAATGAAAAACTGTTTTTT. Amino acids: CASSPGERGQATNEKLFF.

This clonotype was seen repeatedly, ten times or more. This rearrangement joins TRBV5-5 to TRBJ1-1, with D unresolved. The CDR3 extends over 16 amino acids. Germline assignment: CDR1 SGHKS and CDR2 YYEKEE (reference sequence). The V end was cut by 1 base, the J end by 0 bases, with 13 bases between. The CDR3 loop is CASSLSRVRVNTEAFF. CDR3 in DNA: TGTGCCAGCAGCTTGTCACGGGTGCGGGTGAACACTGAAGCTTTCTTT.

This clonotype was detected only a few times. The V and J genes are TRBV29-1 and TRBJ2-1; D assignment may be TRBD1 or TRBD2 (5 bases each). The germline gives CDR1 SQVTM, CDR2 ANQGSEA. V dropped 5 bases and J dropped 9 bases, with 11 bases sitting between them. The CDR3 sequence is 11 residues long. As DNA, the CDR3 is TGCAGCGTTAGGGGAGTTTCTGAGCAGTTCTTC. Its translation is CSVRGVSEQFF.

This clonotype has at least ten counts. The chain links TRBV9 to TRBJ1-5; 7 nucleotides match TRBD1. Losses at the gene ends were 0 bases for V and 2 bases for J; bases not matched to a gene: 2. CDR3 length: 15 amino acids. Germline V gene sequence: CDR1 SGDLS, CDR2 YYNGEE. The CDR3 is CASSVDGTGNQPQHF. The CDR3 DNA is TGTGCCAGCAGCGTAGATGGGACAGGCAATCAGCCCCAGCATTTT. Full variable domain (outside the CDR3, taken from reference TRBV9 and TRBJ1-5): DSGVTQTPKHLITATGQRVTLRCSPRSGDLSVYWYQQSLDQGLQFLIQYYNGEERAKGNILERFSAQQFPDLHSELNLSSLELGDSALYFCASSVDGTGNQPQHFGDGTRLSIL.

This clonotype was observed at least ten times. J is TRBJ1-1 and V is TRBV18; TRBD1 might be the D (6 bases). Trimming took 3 bases from V and 3 from J, leaving 11 bases between them. Germline assignment: CDR1 KGHSH and CDR2 LQKENI. The CDR3 consists of 14 residues. CDR3 in DNA: TGTGCCAGCTCACCCTATGGACAGTACACTGAAGCTTTCTTT. Translation: CASSPYGQYTEAFF.

V is TRBV7-9 and J is TRBJ2-2; 12 bases are shared with TRBD2. Germline CDR1 SEHNR, CDR2 FQNEAQ (reference sequence). Trimming cost V 1 base and J 0 bases; bases outside gene matches: 0. The CDR3 length is 17 residues. DNA for the CDR3: TGTGCCAGCAGCTTAGGACTAGCGGGGGCGAACACCGGGGAGCTGTTTTTT. This gives the protein CASSLGLAGANTGELFF.

The sample holds a few counts of this clonotype. The gene calls are TRBV20-1 and TRBJ1-5, with 8 bases matching TRBD1. The J segment lost 4 bases and the V segment lost 2 bases, leaving 7 bases of the junction unmatched. The CDR3 totals 15 residues. Germline V lookup: CDR1 DFQATT, CDR2 SNEGSKA (reference sequence). In DNA form, the CDR3 reads TGCAGTGCTAGACCCAACAGGGGGGGTAATCAGCCCCAGCATTTT. It specifies CSARPNRGGNQPQHF.

As regards this clonotype: This could be a read error, since a much larger clone is one nucleotide away. The V and J genes are TRBV7-2 and TRBJ2-2; 7 bases agree with TRBD1. The CDR3 covers 16 residues. Germline V CDR1 and CDR2: SGHTA, FQGNSA. The CDR3 region has the DNA TGTGCCAGCAGCAGATCCGGGACAGTGAACACCGGGGAGCTGGTTTTT. This gives the protein CASSRSGTVNTGELVF.

V is TRBV20-1 and J is TRBJ1-5, with TRBD1 matching over 7 bases. The trim removed 5 bases at V and 4 bases at J, leaving 8 bases unmatched. The CDR3 length is 14 residues. Germline loops: CDR1 DFQATT, CDR2 SNEGSKA (reference sequence). This chain's CDR3 is CSADTGEGNQPQHF. In nucleotides, the CDR3 is TGCAGTGCTGATACAGGGGAGGGAAATCAGCCCCAGCATTTT.

In its sample, this clonotype was seen a few times. The chain carries TRBV15 and TRBJ2-1; 11 bases fit TRBD1. The J segment lost 4 bases and the V segment lost 4 bases, leaving 3 bases of the junction unmatched. Per the germline V gene, CDR1 is LNHNV and CDR2 is YYDKDF (reference sequence). This CDR3 is 15 amino acids long. The CDR3 DNA reads as TGTGCCACCAGCAACCGGGACAGGGGGTACAATGAGCAGTTCTTC. Translated, it gives CATSNRDRGYNEQFF.

The sample holds many counts of this clonotype. V and J are TRBV7-9 and TRBJ2-7; D is undetermined. V shed 2 bases and J shed 5 bases, with 10 bases lying between them. The CDR3 runs 13 residues. Germline CDR1 is SEHNR and CDR2 is FQNEAQ (reference sequence). The DNA of the CDR3 is TGTGCCAGCAGCTTATCCGGCGGCCACGAGCAGTACTTC. This sequence encodes CASSLSGGHEQYF.

The chain couples TRBV11-2 to TRBJ1-1; D might be TRBD1 (5 bases). From germline, CDR1 is SGHAT and CDR2 FQNNGV. The CDR3 is 14 residues long. Trimming stripped 5 bases from V and 5 bases from J, with 15 bases between. CDR3 amino acids: CASSPNRIKTEAFF. CDR3 DNA: TGTGCCAGCAGCCCGAACAGGATTAAGACTGAAGCTTTCTTT.

This clonotype was detected only a few times. The genes are TRBV20-1 and TRBJ2-7, with 9 bases aligning to TRBD2. The CDR3 length is 15 residues. Trimming took 3 bases from V and 6 from J; bases not matched to a gene: 12. Germline CDR1 reads DFQATT; CDR2 reads SNEGSKA (reference sequence). CDR3 bases: TGCAGTGCTAGGGGACTAGCCCGACCCGGATTCGAGCAGTACTTC. Its translation is CSARGLARPGFEQYF.

The chain couples TRBV21-1 to TRBJ2-2; no DNA check was done on the table's D call, TRBD2. TRBV21-1 is classified as a pseudogene. CDR3 length: 20 residues. The chain's CDR3 is CASSKALLAGGLVGTGELFF. The CDR3 bases are TGTGCCAGCAGCAAAGCGCTCCTAGCGGGAGGCCTCGTGGGCACCGGGGAGCTGTTTTTT.

This clonotype appeared a few times. The rearrangement joins TRBV12-3 or TRBV12-4 to TRBJ2-3; D possibly corresponds to TRBD2 (5 bases). This CDR3 is 14 amino acids long. Trimming took 7 bases from V and 0 from J, leaving 11 bases between them. The CDR3: CASTQAASTDTQYF. DNA for the CDR3: TGTGCCAGCACCCAAGCGGCTAGCACAGATACGCAGTATTTT.

This clonotype has only a few counts. The rearrangement links TRBV18 to TRBJ1-5, with a possible D match to TRBD1 (6 bases). The germline V gene encodes CDR1 KGHSH and CDR2 LQKENI. The CDR3 extends over 19 amino acids. V lost 3 bases and J lost 3, with 24 bases in between. The CDR3 region is CASSPPNGPQGKDNQPQHF. The CDR3 nucleotides are TGTGCCAGCTCACCTCCTAACGGTCCCCAGGGGAAGGACAATCAGCCCCAGCATTTT.

This clonotype was detected many times. The V and J genes are TRBV6-2 or TRBV6-3 and TRBJ1-2, with 9 bases aligning to TRBD1. The length of the CDR3 is 13 residues. Germline V gene lookup returns CDR1 MNHEY and CDR2 SVGEGT. The trim removed 8 bases at V and 8 bases at J, leaving 9 bases unmatched. The CDR3 DNA follows: TGTGCCAGCGAGGGACAGGGAGTCCCCGGCTACACCTTC. Protein: CASEGQGVPGYTF.

In this sample, this clonotype turned up a few times. The chain recombines TRBV5-1 with TRBJ1-4; perhaps TRBD1 as D (6 bases). The CDR3 has 17 residues. Trimming pared 4 bases from V and 7 bases from J, leaving 23 bases between. Germline lookup yields CDR1 SGHRS and CDR2 YFSETQ. CDR3 region: CASSNLPRGGNGEKLFF. The CDR3 bases are TGCGCCAGCAGCAACCTCCCCAGAGGGGGGAATGGTGAAAAACTGTTTTTT.

The V gene is TRBV20-1, the J gene TRBJ1-5, with unresolved D. The CDR3 spans 14 residues. Germline V lookup: CDR1 DFQATT, CDR2 SNEGSKA (reference sequence). Deletions cut 6 bases from V and 1 base from J, with 13 bases between. Here the CDR3 reads CSAQAYGSNQPQHF. The CDR3 bases are TGCAGTGCCCAAGCGTACGGAAGCAATCAGCCCCAGCATTTT.

The table lists this clonotype with a few counts. The chain couples TRBV29-1 to TRBJ2-5, with 7 bases identical to TRBD1. Trimming took 5 bases from V and 2 from J; bases not matched to a gene: 5. Germline V CDR1 and CDR2: SQVTM, ANQGSEA. This CDR3 is built from 13 residues. The CDR3 loop is CSVCDRAQETQYF. The CDR3 coding sequence is TGCAGCGTTTGCGACAGGGCTCAAGAGACCCAGTACTTC.

In this sample, this clonotype is medium-sized. The V gene is TRBV20-1, the J gene TRBJ2-2; D remains unclear. The CDR3 consists of 14 residues. Germline V gene sequence: CDR1 DFQATT, CDR2 SNEGSKA (reference sequence). CDR3 region: CRTYGQTNTGELFF. CDR3 bases: TGCAGAACCTACGGGCAGACGAACACCGGGGAGCTGTTTTTT.

This clonotype was counted a few times. The chain's CDR3 is CSVYYRANTGELFF. CDR3 DNA: TGCAGCGTTTACTACAGAGCGAACACCGGGGAGCTGTTTTTT. The V call is TRBV29-1, the J call TRBJ2-2; no definite D call. This CDR3 region has 14 residues. CDR1 SQVTM and CDR2 ANQGSEA come from the germline V gene. V was clipped by 5 bases and J by 0 bases, with 10 bases between them.

This chain uses TRBV11-2 with TRBJ2-1, with 11 bases identical to TRBD2. V was pared by 4 bases and J by 3 bases, with 2 bases of the junction left unmatched. Germline CDR1 and CDR2: SGHAT and FQNNGV. The CDR3 has 15 amino acids. The CDR3 loop reads CASSWGLADYNEQFF. The CDR3 DNA reads as TGTGCCAGCAGCTGGGGACTAGCGGACTACAATGAGCAGTTCTTC.

This clonotype was seen a handful of times. The chain combines TRBV20-1 with TRBJ1-1; D might be TRBD1 (5 bases). The CDR3 totals 14 residues. Trimming left V 3 bases short and J 4 bases short, with 15 bases between. Germline CDR1 and CDR2: DFQATT and SNEGSKA (reference sequence). The CDR3 DNA reads TGCAGTGCTAGTCCGCCCAATGGGGGCACTGAAGCTTTCTTT. It codes for CSASPPNGGTEAFF.